This T cell receptor (beta chain) was recovered during a study of CD8 T cells in ankylosing spondylitis. Whole-study findings and limits: Several of the motif variants were reported before in synovial fluid and blood from reactive arthritis. Reportedly, matched ankylosing spondylitis synovial fluid was significantly enriched for disease-linked clones.

The table lists this clonotype with a few counts. The antigen remains unidentified. This CDR3 region has 14 residues. Trimming removed 1 base from V and 2 bases from J, with 8 bases in between. Germline lookup yields CDR1 LGHDT and CDR2 YNNKEL (reference sequence). The authors made TCR beta libraries by quantitative 5'-RACE with molecular barcodes. TCRdb re-called the 5' RACE reads with MiXCR, one entry per CDR3 protein. The sample holds about 88,000 distinct CDR3 sequences, 27% seen once. The sample comprised blood, either unsorted or a sorted T cell fraction (not recorded which). The TCR was taken from a male donor with ankylosing spondylitis or in good health (not recorded which). This chain connects TRBV3-1 to TRBJ1-1, with D possibly TRBD1 on 5 matching bases. The CDR3 here is CASSQGGYNTEAFF. The DNA for the CDR3 is TGTGCCAGCAGCCAAGGGGGGTACAACACTGAAGCTTTCTTT.